These 6 T cell receptor beta chains share one sample of origin, sequenced in a study of shared clonotypes between healthy human individuals. Libraries were prepared by immunoSEQ multiplex PCR; TCRdb keeps only in-frame clonotypes and omits some of them. Of around 700,000 clones listed, around 73% are singletons. The material sequenced was memory CD4+ T cells sorted from blood. Described subset: CD45RA-negative fraction. The origin of the receptors is a woman aged 25 to 45 in good health.

The rearrangement uses TRBV4-2 and TRBJ2-1, with 10 bases lining up with TRBD2. Germline trimming cut 0 bases from V and 7 bases from J; bases unmatched to any gene: 15. The CDR3 length is 19 residues. Per germline, CDR1 LGHNA and CDR2 YNFKEQ. The CDR3: CASSQDRGASGSSRNEQFF. The CDR3 DNA follows: TGTGCCAGCAGCCAAGATCGGGGGGCTAGCGGGAGCTCTCGTAATGAGCAGTTCTTC.

This rearrangement joins TRBV5-1 to TRBJ2-7, with unresolved D. The V gene lost 4 bases and the J gene lost 4 bases, with 6 bases spanning the gap. The CDR3 sequence is 11 residues long. Looked up from germline, CDR1 is SGHRS and CDR2 is YFSETQ. CDR3 DNA: TGCGCCAGCAGCAATAATTACGAGCAGTACTTC. As protein: CASSNNYEQYF.

This clone was seen at least ten times. The rearrangement links TRBV19 to TRBJ2-5; 7 bases are a match to TRBD1. V lost 1 base, J lost 4 bases, and 6 bases stayed unmatched. This CDR3 contains 15 residues. Germline V lookup: CDR1 LNHDA, CDR2 SQIVND (reference sequence). The DNA for the CDR3 is TGTGCCAGTAGTATAGGTCCTGCAGGGGGAGAGACCCAGTACTTC. Translating it yields CASSIGPAGGETQYF.

This clone was seen only a few times. J is TRBJ1-1 and V is TRBV19; D gene uncertain. The V gene's germline CDR1 is LNHDA and CDR2 SQIVND (reference sequence). Trimming stripped 5 bases from V and 1 base from J, with 14 bases between. The CDR3 loop spans 15 amino acids. CDR3 DNA: TGTGCCAGTAGTCCGATGTACCTGAGGAACACTGAAGCTTTCTTT. Protein product: CASSPMYLRNTEAFF.

The CDR3 DNA follows: TGTGCCAGCAGTCTCTCACAGGGCCACGAGCAGTACTTC. Translating it yields CASSLSQGHEQYF. The chain is built from TRBV6-6 and TRBJ2-7; TRBD1 is a possible D gene (6 bases). Germline-derived CDR1 and CDR2 are MNHNY and SVGAGI (reference sequence). This CDR3 spans 13 amino acids. The V and J ends lost 5 bases and 5 bases respectively, with 13 bases between them.

The rearrangement uses TRBV5-1 and TRBJ2-6; 10 bases align to TRBD1. Germline V gene lookup returns CDR1 SGHRS and CDR2 YFSETQ. The CDR3 runs to 17 residues. V dropped 4 bases and J dropped 2; count of bases not matched to a gene: 6. CDR3 sequence (DNA): TGCGCCAGCAGCACCGGGACAGGGGTCGCTGGGGCCAACGTCCTGACTTTC. It codes for CASSTGTGVAGANVLTF.